A single sample is the source of the 27 T cell receptor beta chains below, sequenced in a study of cytomegalovirus exposure and HLA in healthy donors (dated by TCRdb to between 2016 and 2019). Receptors were amplified or captured by the immunoSEQ multiplex PCR assay. A mixture of 60 forward primers for TCR Vbeta segments and 13 reverse primers for TCR Jbeta segments was used in the multiplex PCR. TCRdb took this table from immuneACCESS and kept in-frame rearrangements with V and J called. Such tables lack part of the clones; where checked against another copy, unresolved V genes explain under half of the gap, and the rest is unexplained. In all, the sample holds about 180,000 clones, and over 60% of those were seen once. The ten top clones hold 6.3% of the sample. Sequencing was carried out using PBMCs. The receptor set was obtained from a man aged 35 to 55 in good health and CMV-seropositive.

V usage is TRBV6-1 and J usage is TRBJ2-7, with a possible D match to TRBD2 (6 bases). V lost 4 bases to trimming and J lost 3 bases, with 13 bases between them. The CDR3 spans 14 residues. CDR1 MNHNS and CDR2 SASEGT come from the germline V gene. The CDR3 reads CASSARDGGYEQYF. In DNA, the CDR3 is TGTGCCAGCAGTGCCCGGGACGGGGGCTACGAGCAGTACTTC.

The rearrangement joins TRBV7-6 to TRBJ2-5; TRBD2 agrees at 11 bases. CDR3 length: 16 residues. Trimming cost V 3 bases and J 5 bases; bases outside gene matches: 8. CDR1 SGHVS and CDR2 FNYEAQ come from the germline V gene. Written as DNA, the CDR3 is TGTGCCAGCAGCTTGATGACTAGCGGGGAGGGGGAGACCCAGTACTTC. Its translation: CASSLMTSGEGETQYF. Filled out from reference TRBV7-6 and TRBJ2-5, the complete variable domain reads GAGVSQSPRYKVTKRGQDVALRCDPISGHVSLYWYRQALGQGPEFLTYFNYEAQQDKSGLPNDRFSAERPEGSISTLTIQRTEQRDSAMYRCASSLMTSGEGETQYFGPGTRLLVL.

The chain joins TRBV27 to TRBJ2-1; D is unclear. From germline, CDR1 is MNHEY and CDR2 SMNVEV (reference sequence). V lost 7 bases, J lost 5 bases, and 6 bases lay in between. This CDR3 has 11 amino acids. CDR3 nucleotide sequence: TGTGCCAGCATTAATGACAATGAGCAGTTCTTC. As protein: CASINDNEQFF.

This rearrangement joins TRBV5-4 to TRBJ1-2; D might be TRBD1 (6 bases). The ends were cut back, 4 bases at V and 5 bases at J, with 15 bases in the middle. The CDR3 sequence is 14 residues long. The V gene's germline CDR1 is SGHNT and CDR2 YYREEE (reference sequence). The CDR3 protein is CASSGTGPSYGYTF. CDR3 nucleotides: TGTGCCAGCAGCGGCACAGGGCCGAGTTATGGCTACACCTTC. The full variable domain, completed using reference TRBV5-4 and TRBJ1-2, is ETGVTQSPTHLIKTRGQQVTLRCSSQSGHNTVSWYQQALGQGPQFIFQYYREEENGRGNFPPRFSGLQFPNYSSELNVNALELDDSALYLCASSGTGPSYGYTFGSGTRLTVV.

This clone was counted only a few times. The rearrangement joins TRBV5-1 to TRBJ2-3; weak D call: TRBD1 (6 bases). Germline V gives CDR1 SGHRS, CDR2 YFSETQ. CDR3 length: 14 residues. The V and J ends lost 3 bases and 1 base respectively, with 9 bases between them. The CDR3 DNA follows: TGCGCCAGCAGCTCACAGGGAGGCACAGATACGCAGTATTTT. This sequence encodes CASSSQGGTDTQYF.

The chain joins TRBV28 to TRBJ1-1; D is unclear. The CDR3 length is 11 residues. V shed 6 bases and J shed 6 bases, with 8 bases lying between them. Germline V lookup: CDR1 MDHEN, CDR2 SYDVKM. CDR3 DNA: TGTGCCAGCAGCGAGCGCGCTGAAGCTTTCTTT. Its translation is CASSERAEAFF.

This clone was observed once. The V and J genes are TRBV28 and TRBJ2-7; D might be TRBD1 (5 bases). This CDR3 region has 12 residues. In germline, CDR1 is MDHEN, CDR2 SYDVKM. Trimming stripped 6 bases from V and 0 bases from J, with 6 bases between. DNA of the CDR3: TGTGCCAGCAGGGACAACTCCTACGAGCAGTACTTC. Its protein is CASRDNSYEQYF. The variable domain in full, completed from reference TRBV28 and TRBJ2-7, reads DVKVTQSSRYLVKRTGEKVFLECVQDMDHENMFWYRQDPGLGLRLIYFSYDVKMKEKGDIPEGYSVSREKKERFSLILESASTNQTSMYLCASRDNSYEQYFGPGTRLTVT.

This clone was seen more than once but under ten times. The rearrangement links TRBV5-1 to TRBJ1-1, with 7 bases fitting TRBD1. Germline-derived CDR1 and CDR2 are SGHRS and YFSETQ. J gave up 2 bases and V 2 bases, and 3 bases lay outside the gene matches. This CDR3 has 14 amino acids. CDR3 nucleotide sequence: TGCGCCAGCAGCTTACAGGGGTACAACACTGAAGCTTTCTTT. Translated, it gives CASSLQGYNTEAFF.

The J gene is TRBJ2-6, the V gene TRBV5-6; D remains unclear. CDR1 is SGHDT, CDR2 YYEEEE, per germline. The CDR3 extends over 15 amino acids. Trimming stripped 1 base from V and 1 base from J, with 6 bases between. The CDR3 DNA sequence: TGTGCCAGCAGCTTGTCCTATTCTGGGGCCAACGTCCTGACTTTC. As protein: CASSLSYSGANVLTF.

The chain employs TRBV28 and TRBJ2-3; TRBD2 agrees at 12 bases. This CDR3 comprises 15 residues. In germline, CDR1 is MDHEN, CDR2 SYDVKM. V was pared by 7 bases and J by 0 bases, with 2 bases of the junction left unmatched. The CDR3 nucleotides are TGTGCCAGCATCGGGACTAGCGGGAGCACAGATACGCAGTATTTT. Protein product: CASIGTSGSTDTQYF. Variable domain in full (rest from reference TRBV28 and TRBJ2-3): DVKVTQSSRYLVKRTGEKVFLECVQDMDHENMFWYRQDPGLGLRLIYFSYDVKMKEKGDIPEGYSVSREKKERFSLILESASTNQTSMYLCASIGTSGSTDTQYFGPGTRLTVL.

This chain uses TRBV5-6 with TRBJ2-1, with 8 bases matching TRBD1. CDR3 length equals 16 residues. From germline, CDR1 is SGHDT and CDR2 YYEEEE. V trimming: 4 bases; J trimming: 1 base; junction bases outside the gene matches: 7. In nucleotides, the CDR3 is TGTGCCAGCAGCCTCGACAGGGGCCGGTCCTACAATGAGCAGTTCTTC. This codes for CASSLDRGRSYNEQFF. Full variable domain (rest looked up from reference TRBV5-6 and TRBJ2-1): DAGVTQSPTHLIKTRGQQVTLRCSPKSGHDTVSWYQQALGQGPQFIFQYYEEEERQRGNFPDRFSGHQFPNYSSELNVNALLLGDSALYLCASSLDRGRSYNEQFFGPGTRLTVL.

This clone was picked up a small number of times. The rearrangement links TRBV11-2 to TRBJ1-1; D ambiguous. The CDR3 totals 14 residues. V lost 6 bases to trimming and J lost 0 bases, with 11 bases between them. Germline V gene lookup returns CDR1 SGHAT and CDR2 FQNNGV. CDR3 nucleotides: TGTGCCAGCAGAACAGTCCAAATGAACACTGAAGCTTTCTTT. Translation: CASRTVQMNTEAFF.

The V gene is TRBV4-2, the J gene TRBJ2-7, with D perhaps matching TRBD2 (6 bases). V was clipped by 0 bases and J by 3 bases, with 12 bases between them. This CDR3 has 15 amino acids. Germline assignment: CDR1 LGHNA and CDR2 YNFKEQ. The DNA for the CDR3 is TGTGCCAGCAGCCAAGATCGAGACGGGAGCTACGAGCAGTACTTC. This sequence encodes CASSQDRDGSYEQYF.

The chain recombines TRBV6-1 with TRBJ1-2; D is perhaps TRBD1 (5 bases). The CDR3 consists of 14 residues. Germline values: CDR1 MNHNS, CDR2 SASEGT. Trimming pared 2 bases from V and 2 bases from J, leaving 9 bases between. The CDR3 loop is CASSELGPNYGYTF. DNA of the CDR3: TGTGCCAGCAGTGAACTGGGGCCGAACTATGGCTACACCTTC.

In its sample, this clone was seen once. The chain links TRBV18 to TRBJ1-2; 7 nucleotides align to TRBD1. The germline CDR1 and CDR2 sequences are KGHSH and LQKENI. The CDR3 has 15 amino acids. Unmatched junction bases numbered 4, after V lost 2 bases and J lost 1 base. The CDR3 loop reads CASSPDRAINYGYTF. The CDR3 DNA sequence: TGTGCCAGCTCACCAGACAGGGCGATTAACTATGGCTACACCTTC.

V is TRBV5-1 and J is TRBJ2-5; D perhaps matches TRBD1 (6 bases). Germline CDR1 SGHRS, CDR2 YFSETQ. V shed 0 bases and J shed 1 base, with 10 bases lying between them. The CDR3 is 15 residues long. The CDR3 DNA reads as TGCGCCAGCAGCTTGGTGGGGGACACCCAAGAGACCCAGTACTTC. Translating gives CASSLVGDTQETQYF.

This clone was picked up one time. The genes are TRBV28 and TRBJ2-7, with 8 nucleotides matching TRBD1. V trimming: 3 bases; J trimming: 12 bases; junction bases outside the gene matches: 4. This CDR3 comprises 11 residues. Germline V gene lookup returns CDR1 MDHEN and CDR2 SYDVKM. The CDR3 reads CASSLDRALYF. The CDR3 region has the DNA TGTGCCAGCAGTTTGGACAGGGCCTTGTACTTC.

This clone was counted only a few times. V is TRBV6-1 and J is TRBJ1-2, with a tentative D call TRBD1 (5 bases). This CDR3 is 13 amino acids long. Germline V lookup: CDR1 MNHNS, CDR2 SASEGT. V dropped 10 bases and J dropped 1 base, with 13 bases sitting between them. This CDR3 reads CANTGPFNYGYTF. The CDR3 DNA reads TGTGCCAACACAGGTCCCTTTAACTATGGCTACACCTTC.

This clone was observed a few times. The V and J genes are TRBV6-5 and TRBJ2-1, with 8 nucleotides matching TRBD2. The ends lost 1 base at V and 3 bases at J; junction bases unmatched: 5. Germline assignment: CDR1 MNHEY and CDR2 SVGAGI. This CDR3 contains 16 residues. CDR3 in amino acids: CASSYFRAGDYNEQFF. The CDR3 bases are TGTGCCAGCAGTTACTTTAGAGCGGGAGACTACAATGAGCAGTTCTTC.

The chain couples TRBV5-1 to TRBJ1-1; TRBD1 matches 9 bases. Germline-derived CDR1 and CDR2 are SGHRS and YFSETQ. The trim removed 6 bases at V and 4 bases at J, leaving 7 bases unmatched. The CDR3 runs to 14 residues. The CDR3 spells CASTKTTGGTEAFF. The CDR3 bases are TGCGCCAGCACGAAAACGACAGGGGGCACTGAAGCTTTCTTT.

The rearrangement uses TRBV10-1 and TRBJ2-7, with a possible D match to TRBD1 (5 bases). The CDR3 is 14 residues long. With 0 bases removed from V and 6 bases from J, the gap between germline ends came to 12 bases. Germline CDR1 is WNHNN and CDR2 is SYGVQD (reference sequence). The DNA of the CDR3 is TGCGCCAGCAGTGAGTCGGCCCTGCAGGGCGAGCAGTACTTC. This translates into CASSESALQGEQYF.

J is TRBJ2-3 and V is TRBV30; 10 bases align to TRBD2. This CDR3 comprises 15 residues. Germline-derived CDR1 and CDR2 are GTSNPN and SVGIG (reference sequence). Trimming took 5 bases from V and 0 from J; bases not matched to a gene: 5. DNA for the CDR3: TGTGCCTGGGACACTAGCGGGGCAAGCACAGATACGCAGTATTTT. Residues: CAWDTSGASTDTQYF.

V gene TRBV10-3 combines with J gene TRBJ1-2, with D maybe TRBD1 (6 bases). V dropped 5 bases and J dropped 3 bases, with 10 bases sitting between them. The CDR3 is made up of 13 amino acids. Germline assignment: CDR1 ENHRY and CDR2 SYGVKD. CDR3 DNA sequence: TGTGCCATCAGTCCGAGGACAGACTATGGCTACACCTTC. Its translation: CAISPRTDYGYTF.

The sample holds one count of this clone. The chain recombines TRBV5-1 with TRBJ2-5, with 8 bases that match TRBD1. J was trimmed by 4 bases and V by 4 bases; bases with no gene match: 12. CDR1 is SGHRS, CDR2 YFSETQ, per germline. The CDR3 is made up of 16 amino acids. The CDR3 loop reads CASSPGGQGAGETQYF. DNA for the CDR3: TGCGCCAGCAGCCCCGGTGGGCAGGGGGCAGGAGAGACCCAGTACTTC.

CDR3 amino acids: CASSSTNGDYGYTF. CDR3 in DNA: TGCGCCAGCAGCTCGACAAACGGGGACTATGGCTACACCTTC. This chain joins TRBV5-1 and TRBJ1-2; D ambiguous. The CDR3 extends over 14 amino acids. Between the trimmed V and J ends, which lost 3 bases and 3 bases, there was a span of 12 bases. Germline V gives CDR1 SGHRS, CDR2 YFSETQ.

CDR3 nucleotide sequence: TGTGCCAGCAGTAAGGGGGGGAGCAATCAGCCCCAGCATTTT. Translating it yields CASSKGGSNQPQHF. The chain uses TRBV28 and TRBJ1-5; possible D gene TRBD1, 6 bases. This CDR3 contains 14 residues. Between the trimmed V and J ends, which lost 5 bases and 1 base, there was a span of 9 bases. Germline-derived CDR1 and CDR2 are MDHEN and SYDVKM.

This sequence joins TRBV19 and TRBJ2-3, with D possibly TRBD2 on 5 matching bases. This CDR3 comprises 18 residues. V lost 1 base and J 0 bases, leaving 17 bases between the germline ends. Germline CDR1 is LNHDA and CDR2 is SQIVND (reference sequence). In DNA, the CDR3 is TGTGCCAGTAGTATAGGGCGGGCGGCAGGCCCTAGCACAGATACGCAGTATTTT. This translates into CASSIGRAAGPSTDTQYF.